This is a list of T cell receptor beta chains from one sample in a study of T-cell reconstitution after alpha-beta-depleted transplantation in children. TCRdb ran MiXCR on the PCR reads and lists one entry per CDR3 protein. Here the sample spans 450,000 to 500,000 distinct CDR3 sequences, roughly an eighth being singletons. Sequencing was performed on PBMCs from the stem cell graft donor, taken from the stem cell graft. Receptor source: a human donor who donated a stem cell graft to a child with combined immunodeficiency. Both conserved end residues are trimmed from each CDR3. Fields, in order: V gene, J gene, D gene, CDR3 protein. The D gene is left open where the match is weak.

TRBV3-1	TRBJ1-6	TRBD1	ASRLDRGPDSPLH
TRBV6-5	TRBJ1-2	-	ASSYFPGANNYGYT
TRBV5-1	TRBJ2-2	-	ASSWENTGELF
TRBV5-1	TRBJ1-1	-	ASSLGAGVGDTEAF
TRBV19	TRBJ1-4	-	ASSARAGPEKLF
TRBV12-3/TRBV12-4	TRBJ1-1	TRBD1	ASSLTGGAGEAF
TRBV6-2/TRBV6-3	TRBJ2-4	TRBD2	ASSPLSGGRGRHQY
TRBV29-1	TRBJ1-1	-	SVLRNTEAF
TRBV12-3/TRBV12-4	TRBJ2-1	TRBD2	ASRGRAWGGRIYEQF
TRBV9	TRBJ1-3	TRBD1	ASSLRDRAGNTIY
TRBV7-3	TRBJ2-1	TRBD2	ASSSPGTSLNEQF
TRBV7-2	TRBJ2-3	TRBD2	ASSLILAGVDTQY
TRBV12-3/TRBV12-4	TRBJ1-1	TRBD1	ASSTRDRGAEAF
TRBV6-5	TRBJ2-3	TRBD2	ASTLKGLAGRGDTQY
TRBV12-3/TRBV12-4	TRBJ2-3	-	ASSFWGDPTPDTQY
TRBV3-1	TRBJ2-3	-	ASSQGDPAFTDTQY
TRBV12-3/TRBV12-4	TRBJ2-1	TRBD2	ASSLAAGAENEQF
TRBV6-2/TRBV6-3	TRBJ2-7	TRBD2	ASSTGGGFHPQAGGEGEQY
TRBV4-1	TRBJ2-5	-	ASSPTTLVEAGVHRGETQY
TRBV27	TRBJ2-1	TRBD2	ASSLPGRLAGVNEQF
TRBV7-3	TRBJ2-1	-	ASSLSIGPPQF
TRBV20-1	TRBJ2-7	-	SANRGGYEQY
TRBV19	TRBJ1-1	TRBD1	ASSRGLDTEAF
TRBV4-3	TRBJ2-1	TRBD2	ASSLTAAGGYYNEQF
TRBV30	TRBJ2-5	-	AYRIFETQY
TRBV7-9	TRBJ2-4	TRBD2	ASSFGEGRNIQY
TRBV4-2	TRBJ2-3	TRBD2	ASSQVGTSGDTLTTDTQY
TRBV29-1	TRBJ2-1	TRBD2	SVGGGHNNEQF
TRBV7-9	TRBJ2-5	-	ASSFSIEETQY
TRBV7-8	TRBJ2-5	-	ASSLVPLSFQGGIQETQY
TRBV25-1	TRBJ2-1	-	ASSDKKDGSYNEQF
TRBV4-3	TRBJ2-2	-	ASSQGGGTVTGELF
TRBV5-5	TRBJ2-7	-	ASSLDGGGIYEQY
TRBV12-3/TRBV12-4	TRBJ2-1	TRBD2	ASTPGGSYNEQF
TRBV3-1	TRBJ2-5	TRBD2	ASSLRLAALETQY
TRBV2	TRBJ2-7	-	ATNYKTAGGEQY
TRBV24-1	TRBJ2-1	-	ATSDLDGYNEQF
TRBV3-1	TRBJ2-1	-	ASSHYNEQF
TRBV6-2/TRBV6-3	TRBJ1-6	TRBD1	ASSPDREYSPLH
TRBV24-1	TRBJ2-7	-	ATSASEYLSEQY
TRBV7-3	TRBJ2-1	-	ASSSTGTYSYNEQF
TRBV6-5	TRBJ1-2	-	ASSYVGGEGGYT
TRBV4-1	TRBJ1-1	-	ASSQERGRQTPAF
TRBV7-2	TRBJ2-3	TRBD2	ASSFYFGREDPDTQY
TRBV11-3	TRBJ2-1	-	ASSLGVAGFLYNEQF
TRBV5-5	TRBJ1-2	TRBD1	ASSHGRDRWNYGYT
TRBV5-1	TRBJ2-6	-	ASSDERVLGANVLT
TRBV12-3/TRBV12-4	TRBJ2-7	-	ASSPERRSEQY
TRBV29-1	TRBJ2-1	-	SVGRDQYNEQF
TRBV5-1	TRBJ2-7	TRBD2	ATRLATGYEQY